Described below is a single T cell receptor (beta chain) sequence and its context. The data were taken from a study of cytomegalovirus exposure and HLA in healthy donors. This CDR3 is built from 13 residues. The germline gives CDR1 SEHNR, CDR2 FQNEAQ (reference sequence). V lost 8 bases to trimming and J lost 0 bases, with 11 bases between them. The table came from immunoSEQ multiplex PCR; TCRdb's copy has only in-frame clones and leaves some out. The data contain 300,000 to 400,000 clones, 88% of them singletons. The chain couples TRBV7-9 to TRBJ2-7, with D possibly being TRBD2 (6 bases). The sequence was collected from a man younger than 40 in good health and CMV-seronegative. The material sequenced was PBMCs. DNA for the CDR3: TGTGCCAGCCAGCGCGGGGTCTCCTACGAGCAGTACTTC. Protein: CASQRGVSYEQYF.